The rows below give T cell receptor beta chains drawn from one sample of a study of blood T cell repertoires in COVID-19. Measured with immunoSEQ multiplex PCR; TCRdb has only the in-frame clones, and not every one. The repertoire holds fewer than 200,000 clones, with approximately 85% as singletons. Sequenced: peripheral blood. These receptors came from a man aged 60 to 75 who had recovered from COVID-19. Both conserved end residues are part of each CDR3. A D gene is named only where the DNA matches it firmly. A clone size is listed for some rows: how often the clone was seen (once, few, many), or a class if it is expanded.

V gene,clone size,J gene,D gene,CDR3 protein,CDR3 DNA
TRBV5-5,once,TRBJ2-2,NA,CASSLSSEFTGELFF,TGTGCCAGCAGCTTGTCTAGCGAGTTCACCGGGGAGCTGTTTTTT
TRBV7-9,NA,TRBJ2-7,TRBD2,CASALAGAYEQYF,TGTGCCAGTGCCCTAGCGGGAGCCTACGAGCAGTACTTC
TRBV12-3/TRBV12-4,once,TRBJ2-1,NA,CASSLGREQFF,TGTGCCAGCAGTTTAGGTCGTGAGCAGTTCTTC
TRBV4-3,NA,TRBJ1-5,NA,CASSQDAQGYQPQHF,TGCGCCAGCAGCCAAGATGCGCAGGGCTATCAGCCCCAGCATTTT
TRBV19,NA,TRBJ1-2,NA,CASSIASGYGYTF,TGTGCCAGTAGTATCGCGTCGGGGTATGGCTACACCTTC
TRBV7-6,once,TRBJ2-5,TRBD1,CASSYRTGDLETQYF,TGTGCCAGCAGCTATCGGACAGGGGATTTAGAGACCCAGTACTTC
TRBV11-3,NA,TRBJ2-1,TRBD1,CASSSRDRGLDEQFF,TGTGCCAGCAGCAGCCGGGACAGGGGGCTCGATGAGCAGTTCTTC
TRBV3-1/TRBV3-2,NA,TRBJ2-2,TRBD1,CASSPGTGYAGELFF,TGTGCCAGCAGCCCCGGGACAGGGTATGCCGGGGAGCTGTTTTTT
TRBV11-3,NA,TRBJ1-1,NA,CASSFSGTEAFF,TGTGCCAGCAGCTTCAGTGGCACTGAAGCTTTCTTT
TRBV5-6,NA,TRBJ1-2,NA,CASSPGERRLHYGYTF,TGTGCCAGCAGCCCTGGCGAGAGGCGGTTACACTATGGCTACACCTTC
TRBV11-3,NA,TRBJ1-3,NA,CASSLGITGSGNTIYF,TGTGCCAGCAGCTTAGGAATTACAGGGTCCGGAAACACCATATATTTT
TRBV30,NA,TRBJ1-1,NA,CAWGPGETEAFF,TGTGCCTGGGGTCCAGGGGAAACTGAAGCTTTCTTT
TRBV5-4,NA,TRBJ1-4,TRBD1,CASSPEGGGGEKLFF,TGTGCCAGCAGCCCTGAAGGGGGCGGGGGGGAAAAACTGTTTTTT
TRBV23-1,NA,TRBJ2-5,TRBD1,CASSQYSGDSRETQYF,TGCGCCAGCAGTCAATACTCCGGGGACAGCAGGGAGACCCAGTACTTC
TRBV7-8,NA,TRBJ2-2,TRBD1,CASSPRTGGGANTGELFF,TGTGCCAGCAGCCCCCGGACAGGGGGAGGTGCGAACACCGGGGAGCTGTTTTTT
TRBV10-3,once,TRBJ2-3,TRBD2,CAISDGTSGGTDTQYF,TGTGCCATCAGTGATGGGACTAGCGGGGGCACAGATACGCAGTATTTT
TRBV19,NA,TRBJ2-7,TRBD1,CASSIATGGLSSYEQYF,TGTGCCAGTAGTATAGCGACAGGGGGACTAAGCTCCTACGAGCAGTACTTC
TRBV3-1/TRBV3-2,NA,TRBJ1-4,NA,CASSSQVWANEKLFF,TGTGCCAGCAGCTCACAGGTCTGGGCTAATGAAAAACTGTTTTTT
TRBV2,NA,TRBJ2-3,NA,CASRAGQTFTDTQYF,TGTGCCAGCAGGGCCGGACAGACTTTCACAGATACGCAGTATTTT
TRBV19,NA,TRBJ1-1,TRBD1,CASGPRGRGYTEAFF,TGTGCCAGCGGACCCAGGGGGCGAGGATACACTGAAGCTTTCTTT
TRBV10-3,NA,TRBJ1-3,NA,CAISEGRGSGNTIYF,TGTGCCATCAGTGAGGGCCGGGGATCTGGAAACACCATATATTTT
TRBV7-2,NA,TRBJ2-5,NA,CASSLAPGGGAGLGETQYF,TGTGCCAGCAGCTTAGCTCCCGGTGGGGGGGCAGGTTTGGGAGAGACCCAGTACTTC
TRBV5-6,NA,TRBJ1-2,TRBD1,CASRPPGQGRGYGYTF,TGTGCCAGCAGACCCCCGGGACAGGGAAGAGGGTATGGCTACACCTTC
TRBV2,NA,TRBJ2-5,NA,CASRVGGVAFETQYF,TGTGCCAGCAGAGTGGGCGGGGTTGCCTTCGAGACCCAGTACTTC
TRBV19,once,TRBJ2-5,NA,CASRSQSQETQYF,TGTGCCAGTAGAAGCCAAAGCCAAGAGACCCAGTACTTC
TRBV7-9,NA,TRBJ2-5,TRBD2,CASSQTGGGETQYF,TGTGCCAGCAGCCAGACGGGCGGGGGAGAGACCCAGTACTTC
TRBV25-1,NA,TRBJ1-1,NA,CASSATTTEAFF,TGTGCCAGCAGTGCGACAACCACTGAAGCTTTCTTT
TRBV6-2/TRBV6-3,many,TRBJ1-6,NA,CASSWSSYNSPLHF,TGTGCCAGCAGTTGGAGCTCCTATAATTCACCCCTCCACTTT
TRBV27,NA,TRBJ2-6,TRBD1,CASKRGQGVAGANVLTF,TGTGCCAGCAAAAGAGGGCAGGGGGTGGCTGGGGCCAACGTCCTGACTTTC
TRBV12-5,NA,TRBJ2-1,NA,CASGLVRRASYNEQFF,TGTGCTAGTGGTTTGGTACGGAGGGCCTCCTACAATGAGCAGTTCTTC
TRBV3-1/TRBV3-2,NA,TRBJ1-5,NA,CASSRRGGQPQHF,TGTGCCAGCAGCCGGCGGGGGGGTCAGCCCCAGCATTTT
TRBV3-1/TRBV3-2,NA,TRBJ2-7,TRBD2,CASSQAVSGGYEQYF,TGTGCCAGCAGCCAAGCTGTTTCGGGGGGCTACGAGCAGTACTTC
TRBV27,few,TRBJ2-7,NA,CASRNREFYEQYF,TGTGCCAGCAGGAACAGGGAGTTCTACGAGCAGTACTTC
TRBV9,NA,TRBJ2-1,TRBD1,CASSVQGAIGDEQFF,TGTGCCAGCAGCGTACAGGGGGCAATCGGCGATGAGCAGTTCTTC
TRBV7-2,NA,TRBJ1-4,NA,CASSFTGEEKLFF,TGTGCCAGCAGCTTCACGGGGGAGGAAAAACTGTTTTTT
TRBV27,once,TRBJ2-7,TRBD2,CASSPSNSGVDYEQYF,TGTGCCAGCAGTCCGTCAAATAGCGGGGTAGATTACGAGCAGTACTTC
TRBV5-5,NA,TRBJ2-7,NA,CASSFRAYEQYF,TGTGCCAGCAGCTTCCGGGCCTACGAGCAGTACTTC
TRBV29-1,NA,TRBJ2-7,TRBD1,CSAAQGAYEQYF,TGCAGCGCTGCACAGGGGGCCTACGAGCAGTACTTC
TRBV6-5,NA,TRBJ2-1,TRBD2,CASSYGLAGGPREQFF,TGTGCCAGCAGTTACGGCCTAGCGGGGGGGCCGCGGGAGCAGTTCTTC
TRBV7-9,NA,TRBJ2-5,TRBD2,CASSAYPGGQETQYF,TGTGCCAGCAGCGCCTACCCGGGAGGACAAGAGACCCAGTACTTC
TRBV5-1,NA,TRBJ1-4,NA,CASSLAQNEKLFF,TGCGCCAGCAGCTTGGCGCAGAATGAAAAACTGTTTTTT
TRBV21-1,once,TRBJ2-7,NA,CASSNPDRGDYEQYF,TGTGCCAGCAGCAATCCGGACAGGGGGGACTACGAGCAGTACTTC
TRBV6-6,once,TRBJ2-3,TRBD2,CASRGGIGTDTQYF,TGTGCCAGCAGGGGGGGGATCGGGACAGATACGCAGTATTTT
TRBV10-3,NA,TRBJ1-3,NA,CAIKESSGNTIYF,TGTGCCATCAAAGAGAGCTCTGGAAACACCATATATTTT
TRBV7-2,few,TRBJ1-2,TRBD1,CASSPHTGGDGYTF,TGTGCCAGCAGCCCGCACACAGGGGGCGATGGCTACACCTTC
TRBV29-1,few,TRBJ2-1,NA,CSVGRRLVSNEQFF,TGCAGCGTCGGTCGGCGCCTAGTAAGCAATGAGCAGTTCTTC
TRBV30,many,TRBJ2-7,NA,CAWSVLRGSYEQYF,TGTGCCTGGAGTGTACTACGGGGCTCCTACGAGCAGTACTTC
TRBV18,NA,TRBJ1-2,TRBD1,CASSPTGDYGYTF,TGTGCCAGCTCACCCACAGGGGACTATGGCTACACCTTC
TRBV7-3,NA,TRBJ1-2,NA,CASSADRSGDYTF,TGTGCCAGCAGCGCTGACAGGAGCGGAGACTACACCTTC
TRBV7-2,NA,TRBJ1-5,TRBD1,CASSRQGHQPQHF,TGTGCCAGCAGCCGACAGGGGCACCAGCCCCAGCATTTT
TRBV10-1,NA,TRBJ1-1,NA,CASRPGWGVGSEAFF,TGCGCCAGCAGGCCTGGGTGGGGGGTAGGATCGGAAGCTTTCTTT
TRBV7-6,NA,TRBJ2-3,NA,CASSPQGGDTQYF,TGTGCCAGCAGCCCTCAAGGGGGAGATACGCAGTATTTT
TRBV24-1,NA,TRBJ1-1,NA,CATSDSPPGNTEAFF,TGTGCCACCAGTGATTCCCCCCCAGGGAACACTGAAGCTTTCTTT
TRBV20-1,NA,TRBJ1-1,NA,CSARGDRAFF,TGCAGTGCTCGGGGAGACCGGGCTTTCTTT
TRBV5-1,many,TRBJ2-1,NA,CASSLDMALNEQFF,TGCGCCAGCAGCCTGGACATGGCTTTGAATGAGCAGTTCTTC